This T cell receptor beta chain was profiled in a study of control samples from healthy donors and cancer patients. Using immunoSEQ multiplex PCR, the repertoire was profiled, and TCRdb retains in-frame clones only, with some absent. Of tens of thousands of clones listed, about 86% are singletons. Germline loops: CDR1 SGHTA, CDR2 FQGNSA. The V end was cut by 1 base, the J end by 4 bases, with 10 bases between. The CDR3 is made up of 14 amino acids. Sequencing was performed on blood. The chain has TRBV7-2 and TRBJ2-5; D is ambiguous. The origin of this receptor is a woman aged 45-59 years in good health. The CDR3 coding sequence is TGTGCCAGCAGCTTAGGAAGCCTATTAGAGACCCAGTACTTC. This gives the protein CASSLGSLLETQYF.